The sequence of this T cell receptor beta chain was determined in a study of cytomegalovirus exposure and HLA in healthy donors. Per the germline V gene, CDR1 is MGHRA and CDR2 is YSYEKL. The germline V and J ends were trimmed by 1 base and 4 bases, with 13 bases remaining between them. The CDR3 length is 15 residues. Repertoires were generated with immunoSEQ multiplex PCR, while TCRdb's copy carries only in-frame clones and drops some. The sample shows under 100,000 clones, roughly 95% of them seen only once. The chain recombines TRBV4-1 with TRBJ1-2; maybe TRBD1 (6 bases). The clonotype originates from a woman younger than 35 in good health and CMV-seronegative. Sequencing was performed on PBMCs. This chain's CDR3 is CASSQGTEGGYGYTF. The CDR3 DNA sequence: TGCGCCAGCAGCCAAGGGACAGAGGGCGGCTATGGCTACACCTTC.